This T cell receptor beta chain emerged from a study of control samples from healthy donors and cancer patients. Assay: immunoSEQ multiplex PCR; the TCRdb copy retains only in-frame clones and omits some. This sample yields about 94,000 clones, of which over 75% are seen a single time; over 3% belongs to the top ten. V was clipped by 5 bases and J by 6 bases; unmatched bases: 4. The germline V gene encodes CDR1 SGHNT and CDR2 YENEEA. This CDR3 has 15 residues. The clonotype comes from a woman aged 18-35 years in good health. Sample: blood. The rearrangement uses TRBV11-3 and TRBJ2-1; 13 nucleotides match TRBD2. The CDR3 spells CASSPLAGGINEQFF. The CDR3 DNA reads TGTGCCAGCAGCCCACTAGCGGGGGGGATCAATGAGCAGTTCTTC.